This T cell receptor beta chain stems from a study of graft-versus-host responses after intestinal transplantation. Study outcomes and limitations: High graft-versus-host to host-versus-graft clonal ratios were seen in allografts of patients with graft-donor T cell macrochimerism. Researchers found peak circulating GvH clone levels linked to early post-transplant HvG declines.

With regard to this clone: Its specificity is not known.

Germline assignment: CDR1 SQVTM and CDR2 ANQGSEA. CDR3 length equals 12 residues. Trimming left V 6 bases short and J 7 bases short, with 13 bases between. Measured with immunoSEQ multiplex PCR; TCRdb has only the in-frame clones, and not every one. Here the sample spans approximately 130,000 clones, around 90% being singletons. This sequence was found in a human donor who received an intestinal transplant. The chain carries TRBV29-1 and TRBJ1-5; D is perhaps TRBD1 (6 bases). This specimen consisted of unstimulated CD4+ T cells sorted from spleen or lymph node cells, obtained before intestinal transplant. The CDR3 sequence is CSVGGGDQPQHF. Here the CDR3 DNA reads TGCAGCGTCGGAGGGGGGGACCAGCCCCAGCATTTT.